This T cell receptor (beta chain) was sequenced in a study of cytomegalovirus exposure and HLA in healthy donors. Looking at the study overall: Earlier work reported 117 million unique TCR beta sequences from about 170 million T cells.

V dropped 0 bases and J dropped 4 bases, with 9 bases sitting between them. There are 13 residues in the CDR3. Germline V gene lookup returns CDR1 GTSNPN and CDR2 SVGIG (reference sequence). Researchers ran the PCR with 60 Vbeta and 13 Jbeta primers. TCRdb's table, derived via immunoSEQ multiplex PCR, lists solely in-frame clones and lacks some. Across some 80,000 clones, the top ten clones capture 1% to 1.4% of the sample. This TCR was recovered from a woman younger than 45 in good health and CMV-seronegative. The chain joins TRBV30 to TRBJ1-1; D gene uncertain. Sequences were obtained from PBMCs. The DNA of the CDR3 is TGTGCCTGGAGTGTACGGGAGGTCACTGAAGCTTTCTTT. This encodes CAWSVREVTEAFF.